This T cell receptor (beta chain) was sequenced during a study of T cell clonality in common variable immunodeficiency. Study findings and constraints: Compared with controls, CVID subjects had fewer shared TCRbeta clones. The cause of increased CVID clonality remains unclear without subpopulation sequencing.

Sequencing input was equivalent genomic DNA from CVID and controls. Generated by immunoSEQ multiplex PCR, the TCRdb table keeps only in-frame clones and is missing some. The repertoire shows about 35,000 clones, none seen only once; the top ten take around 2.8%. Both groups were predominantly of Caucasian heritage. There are a few counts of this clone. As yet, its antigen is unknown. The source is a person aged 18 to 70 in good health. The sequencing input was peripheral blood mononuclear cells.

The sequenced part of the CDR3 DNA is TGCAGTGCTCGTCTCCGGGAGGAGGGGTATAGCAATCAGCCG. This encodes CSARLREEGYSNQP. The CDR3 as a whole reads CSARLREEGYSNQPQYF. The V call is TRBV20-1, the J call TRBJ2-3, with 7 bases that match TRBD2. The CDR3 extends 3 residues past the end of the read, so its final part is completed from the germline J gene. Germline lookup yields CDR1 DFQATT and CDR2 SNEGSKA (reference sequence). The CDR3 is made up of 17 amino acids.